The present TCR beta chain was sequenced within a study of T cells in Graves' hyperthyroidism and ophthalmopathy. The TCR beta CDR3 regions underwent amplification using RNA transcripts as the source. The TCR CDR3 first-round RT-PCR relied on the HTBI primer set. TCRdb fed the multiplex PCR reads into MiXCR, producing one record per CDR3 protein. The sample holds roughly 500,000 distinct CDR3 sequences, roughly 24% seen once. Trimming stripped 5 bases from V and 3 bases from J, with 14 bases between. The CDR3 runs 14 residues. Germline-derived CDR1 and CDR2 are SGHVS and FQNEAQ. Notes on the study in general: For ophthalmopathy, model prediction preceded onset by a median roughly 6.2 months.

This clonotype was seen a handful of times. Antigen: not known. Material for sequencing was blood. This clonotype originated in a woman in her 30s with Graves' ophthalmopathy. The chain combines TRBV7-8 with TRBJ2-7; tentative D call: TRBD1 (7 bases). The CDR3 sequence is CASSQEGQIYEQYF. In DNA, the CDR3 is TGTGCCAGCAGCCAGGAGGGACAGATCTACGAGCAGTACTTC.